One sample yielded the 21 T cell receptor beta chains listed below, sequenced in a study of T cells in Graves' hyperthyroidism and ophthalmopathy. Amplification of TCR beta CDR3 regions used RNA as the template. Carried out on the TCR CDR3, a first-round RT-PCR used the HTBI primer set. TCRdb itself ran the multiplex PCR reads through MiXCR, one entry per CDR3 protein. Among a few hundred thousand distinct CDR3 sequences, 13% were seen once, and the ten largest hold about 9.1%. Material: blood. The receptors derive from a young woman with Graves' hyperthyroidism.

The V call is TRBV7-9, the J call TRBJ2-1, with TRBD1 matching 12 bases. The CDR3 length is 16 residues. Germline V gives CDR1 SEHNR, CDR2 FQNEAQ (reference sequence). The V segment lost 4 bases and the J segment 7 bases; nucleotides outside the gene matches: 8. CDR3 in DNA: TGTGCCAGCAGCTCCCGGAGGGACAGGGGGCGAAATGAGCAGTTCTTC. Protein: CASSSRRDRGRNEQFF.

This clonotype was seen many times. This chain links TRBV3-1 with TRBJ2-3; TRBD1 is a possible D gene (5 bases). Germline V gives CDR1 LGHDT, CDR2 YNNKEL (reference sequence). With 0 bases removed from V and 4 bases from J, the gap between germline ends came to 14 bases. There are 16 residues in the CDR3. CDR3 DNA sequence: TGTGCCAGCAGCCAAGATCCCCTCAGGGTCGCAGATACGCAGTATTTT. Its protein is CASSQDPLRVADTQYF.

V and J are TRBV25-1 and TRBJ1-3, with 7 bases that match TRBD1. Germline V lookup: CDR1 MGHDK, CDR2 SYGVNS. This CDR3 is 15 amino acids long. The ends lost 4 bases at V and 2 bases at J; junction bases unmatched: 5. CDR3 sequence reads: CASSGQGEPGNTIYF. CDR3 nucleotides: TGTGCCAGCAGTGGCCAGGGGGAGCCTGGAAACACCATATATTTT.

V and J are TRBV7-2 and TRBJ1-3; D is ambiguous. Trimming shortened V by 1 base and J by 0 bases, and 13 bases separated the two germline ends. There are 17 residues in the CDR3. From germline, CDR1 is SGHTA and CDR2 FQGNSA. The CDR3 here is CASSLGEGLNSGNTIYF. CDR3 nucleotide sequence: TGTGCCAGCAGCTTAGGGGAAGGTCTTAACTCTGGAAACACCATATATTTT.

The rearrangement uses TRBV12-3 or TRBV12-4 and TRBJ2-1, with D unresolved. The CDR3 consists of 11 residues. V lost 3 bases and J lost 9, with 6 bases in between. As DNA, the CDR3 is TGTGCCAGCAGTTTCTCTCGTGAGCAGTTCTTC. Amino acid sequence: CASSFSREQFF.

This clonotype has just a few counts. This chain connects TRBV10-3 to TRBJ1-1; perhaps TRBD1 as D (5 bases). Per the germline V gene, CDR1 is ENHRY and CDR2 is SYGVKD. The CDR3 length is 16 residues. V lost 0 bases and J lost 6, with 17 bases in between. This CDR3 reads CAISESSGGGMAEAFF. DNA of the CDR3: TGTGCCATCAGTGAGTCCTCGGGGGGGGGGATGGCTGAAGCTTTCTTT.

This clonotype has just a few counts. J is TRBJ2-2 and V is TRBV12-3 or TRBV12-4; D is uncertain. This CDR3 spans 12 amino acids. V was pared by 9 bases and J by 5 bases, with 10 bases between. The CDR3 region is CARPVKTGELFF. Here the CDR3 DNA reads TGTGCCAGGCCTGTGAAAACCGGGGAGCTGTTTTTT.

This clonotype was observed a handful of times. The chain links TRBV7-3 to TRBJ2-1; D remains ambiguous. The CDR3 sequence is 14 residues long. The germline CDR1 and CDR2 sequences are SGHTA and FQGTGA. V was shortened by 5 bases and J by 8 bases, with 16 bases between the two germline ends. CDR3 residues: CASSPSRVRDEQFF. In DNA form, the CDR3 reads TGTGCCAGCAGCCCAAGTCGGGTACGGGATGAGCAGTTCTTC.

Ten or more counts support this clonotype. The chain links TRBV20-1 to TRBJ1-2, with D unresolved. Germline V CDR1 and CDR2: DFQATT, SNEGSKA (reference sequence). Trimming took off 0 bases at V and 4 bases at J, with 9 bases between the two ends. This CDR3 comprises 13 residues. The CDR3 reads CSAREEASYGYTF. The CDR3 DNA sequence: TGCAGTGCTAGAGAGGAGGCTTCCTATGGCTACACCTTC.

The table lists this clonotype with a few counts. The CDR3 coding sequence is TGTGCCAGCAGTTTAGTTCAGGGGTCGGTAACCGGGGAGCTGTTTTTT. It specifies CASSLVQGSVTGELFF. This chain joins TRBV12-3 or TRBV12-4 and TRBJ2-2, with D perhaps matching TRBD1 (6 bases). The CDR3 spans 16 residues. V was trimmed by 1 base and J by 5 bases, leaving 14 bases between them.

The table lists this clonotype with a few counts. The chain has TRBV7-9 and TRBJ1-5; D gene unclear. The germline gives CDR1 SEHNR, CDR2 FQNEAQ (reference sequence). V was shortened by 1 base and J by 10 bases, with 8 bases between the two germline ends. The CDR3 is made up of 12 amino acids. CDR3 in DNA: TGTGCCAGCAGCTTAGACGGACCCCCCCAGCATTTT. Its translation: CASSLDGPPQHF.

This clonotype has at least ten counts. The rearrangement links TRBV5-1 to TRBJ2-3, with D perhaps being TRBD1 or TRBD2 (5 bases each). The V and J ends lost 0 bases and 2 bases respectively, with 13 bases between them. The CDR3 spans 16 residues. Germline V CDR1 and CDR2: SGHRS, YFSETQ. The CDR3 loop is CASSLEGRGLTDTQYF. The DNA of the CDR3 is TGCGCCAGCAGCTTGGAGGGACGGGGCCTCACAGATACGCAGTATTTT.

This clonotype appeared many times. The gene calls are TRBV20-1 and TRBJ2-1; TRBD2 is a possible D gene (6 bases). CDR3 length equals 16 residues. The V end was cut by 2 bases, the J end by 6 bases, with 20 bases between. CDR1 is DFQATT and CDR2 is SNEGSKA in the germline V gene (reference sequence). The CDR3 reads CSARSWGGLEGNEQFF. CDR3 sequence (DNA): TGCAGTGCTAGAAGTTGGGGCGGGTTGGAGGGCAATGAGCAGTTCTTC.

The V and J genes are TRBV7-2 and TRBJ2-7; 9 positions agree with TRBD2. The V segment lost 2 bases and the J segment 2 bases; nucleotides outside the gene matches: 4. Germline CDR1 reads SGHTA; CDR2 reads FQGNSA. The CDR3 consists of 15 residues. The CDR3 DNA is TGTGCCAGCAGCTTATCTAGCGGGACCACCTACGAGCAGTACTTC. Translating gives CASSLSSGTTYEQYF.

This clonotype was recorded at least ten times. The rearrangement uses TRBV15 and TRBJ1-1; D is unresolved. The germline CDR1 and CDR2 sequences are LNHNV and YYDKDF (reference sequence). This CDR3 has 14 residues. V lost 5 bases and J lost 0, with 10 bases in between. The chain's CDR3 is CATSGAAMNTEAFF. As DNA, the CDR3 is TGTGCCACCAGCGGCGCGGCCATGAACACTGAAGCTTTCTTT.

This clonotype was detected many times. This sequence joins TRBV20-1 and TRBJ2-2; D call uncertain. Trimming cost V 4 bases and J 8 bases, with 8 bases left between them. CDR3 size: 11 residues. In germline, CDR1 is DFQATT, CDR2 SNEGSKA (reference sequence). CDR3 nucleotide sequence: TGCAGTGCTAAGGTTGTGGGGGAGCTGTTTTTT. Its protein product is CSAKVVGELFF.

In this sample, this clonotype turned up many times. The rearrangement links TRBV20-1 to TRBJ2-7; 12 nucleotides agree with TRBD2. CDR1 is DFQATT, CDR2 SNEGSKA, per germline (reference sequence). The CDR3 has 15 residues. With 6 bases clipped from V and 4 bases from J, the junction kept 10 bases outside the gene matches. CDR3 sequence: CSALPRTSGVYEQYF. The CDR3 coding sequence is TGCAGTGCCCTACCTAGGACTAGCGGGGTTTACGAGCAGTACTTC.

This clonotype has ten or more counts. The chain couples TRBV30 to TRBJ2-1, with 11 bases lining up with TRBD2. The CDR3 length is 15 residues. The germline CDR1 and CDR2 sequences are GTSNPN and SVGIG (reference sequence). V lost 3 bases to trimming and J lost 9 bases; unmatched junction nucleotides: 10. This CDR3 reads CAWSVYSGRAVEQFF. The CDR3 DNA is TGTGCCTGGAGCGTTTATAGCGGGAGGGCGGTTGAGCAGTTCTTC.

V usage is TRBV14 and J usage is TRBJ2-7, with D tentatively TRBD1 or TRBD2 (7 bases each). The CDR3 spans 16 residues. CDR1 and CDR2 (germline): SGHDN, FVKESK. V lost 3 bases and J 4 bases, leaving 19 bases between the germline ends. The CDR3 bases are TGTGCCAGCAGCCACAGGGGGGGGACTCCCCAGTACGAGCAGTACTTC. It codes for CASSHRGGTPQYEQYF.

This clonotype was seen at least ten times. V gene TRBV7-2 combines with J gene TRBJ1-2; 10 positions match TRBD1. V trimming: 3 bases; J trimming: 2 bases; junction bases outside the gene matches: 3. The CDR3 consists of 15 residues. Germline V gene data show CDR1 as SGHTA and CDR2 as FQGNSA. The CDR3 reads CASSFRTGGNYGYTF. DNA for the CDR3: TGTGCCAGCAGCTTTCGGACAGGGGGGAACTATGGCTACACCTTC.

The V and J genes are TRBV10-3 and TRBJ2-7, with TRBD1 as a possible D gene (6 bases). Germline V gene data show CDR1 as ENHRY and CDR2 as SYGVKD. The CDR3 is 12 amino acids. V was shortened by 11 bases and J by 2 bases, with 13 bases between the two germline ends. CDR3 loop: CAARDKAYEQYF. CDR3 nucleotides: TGTGCCGCAAGGGACAAAGCCTACGAGCAGTACTTC.